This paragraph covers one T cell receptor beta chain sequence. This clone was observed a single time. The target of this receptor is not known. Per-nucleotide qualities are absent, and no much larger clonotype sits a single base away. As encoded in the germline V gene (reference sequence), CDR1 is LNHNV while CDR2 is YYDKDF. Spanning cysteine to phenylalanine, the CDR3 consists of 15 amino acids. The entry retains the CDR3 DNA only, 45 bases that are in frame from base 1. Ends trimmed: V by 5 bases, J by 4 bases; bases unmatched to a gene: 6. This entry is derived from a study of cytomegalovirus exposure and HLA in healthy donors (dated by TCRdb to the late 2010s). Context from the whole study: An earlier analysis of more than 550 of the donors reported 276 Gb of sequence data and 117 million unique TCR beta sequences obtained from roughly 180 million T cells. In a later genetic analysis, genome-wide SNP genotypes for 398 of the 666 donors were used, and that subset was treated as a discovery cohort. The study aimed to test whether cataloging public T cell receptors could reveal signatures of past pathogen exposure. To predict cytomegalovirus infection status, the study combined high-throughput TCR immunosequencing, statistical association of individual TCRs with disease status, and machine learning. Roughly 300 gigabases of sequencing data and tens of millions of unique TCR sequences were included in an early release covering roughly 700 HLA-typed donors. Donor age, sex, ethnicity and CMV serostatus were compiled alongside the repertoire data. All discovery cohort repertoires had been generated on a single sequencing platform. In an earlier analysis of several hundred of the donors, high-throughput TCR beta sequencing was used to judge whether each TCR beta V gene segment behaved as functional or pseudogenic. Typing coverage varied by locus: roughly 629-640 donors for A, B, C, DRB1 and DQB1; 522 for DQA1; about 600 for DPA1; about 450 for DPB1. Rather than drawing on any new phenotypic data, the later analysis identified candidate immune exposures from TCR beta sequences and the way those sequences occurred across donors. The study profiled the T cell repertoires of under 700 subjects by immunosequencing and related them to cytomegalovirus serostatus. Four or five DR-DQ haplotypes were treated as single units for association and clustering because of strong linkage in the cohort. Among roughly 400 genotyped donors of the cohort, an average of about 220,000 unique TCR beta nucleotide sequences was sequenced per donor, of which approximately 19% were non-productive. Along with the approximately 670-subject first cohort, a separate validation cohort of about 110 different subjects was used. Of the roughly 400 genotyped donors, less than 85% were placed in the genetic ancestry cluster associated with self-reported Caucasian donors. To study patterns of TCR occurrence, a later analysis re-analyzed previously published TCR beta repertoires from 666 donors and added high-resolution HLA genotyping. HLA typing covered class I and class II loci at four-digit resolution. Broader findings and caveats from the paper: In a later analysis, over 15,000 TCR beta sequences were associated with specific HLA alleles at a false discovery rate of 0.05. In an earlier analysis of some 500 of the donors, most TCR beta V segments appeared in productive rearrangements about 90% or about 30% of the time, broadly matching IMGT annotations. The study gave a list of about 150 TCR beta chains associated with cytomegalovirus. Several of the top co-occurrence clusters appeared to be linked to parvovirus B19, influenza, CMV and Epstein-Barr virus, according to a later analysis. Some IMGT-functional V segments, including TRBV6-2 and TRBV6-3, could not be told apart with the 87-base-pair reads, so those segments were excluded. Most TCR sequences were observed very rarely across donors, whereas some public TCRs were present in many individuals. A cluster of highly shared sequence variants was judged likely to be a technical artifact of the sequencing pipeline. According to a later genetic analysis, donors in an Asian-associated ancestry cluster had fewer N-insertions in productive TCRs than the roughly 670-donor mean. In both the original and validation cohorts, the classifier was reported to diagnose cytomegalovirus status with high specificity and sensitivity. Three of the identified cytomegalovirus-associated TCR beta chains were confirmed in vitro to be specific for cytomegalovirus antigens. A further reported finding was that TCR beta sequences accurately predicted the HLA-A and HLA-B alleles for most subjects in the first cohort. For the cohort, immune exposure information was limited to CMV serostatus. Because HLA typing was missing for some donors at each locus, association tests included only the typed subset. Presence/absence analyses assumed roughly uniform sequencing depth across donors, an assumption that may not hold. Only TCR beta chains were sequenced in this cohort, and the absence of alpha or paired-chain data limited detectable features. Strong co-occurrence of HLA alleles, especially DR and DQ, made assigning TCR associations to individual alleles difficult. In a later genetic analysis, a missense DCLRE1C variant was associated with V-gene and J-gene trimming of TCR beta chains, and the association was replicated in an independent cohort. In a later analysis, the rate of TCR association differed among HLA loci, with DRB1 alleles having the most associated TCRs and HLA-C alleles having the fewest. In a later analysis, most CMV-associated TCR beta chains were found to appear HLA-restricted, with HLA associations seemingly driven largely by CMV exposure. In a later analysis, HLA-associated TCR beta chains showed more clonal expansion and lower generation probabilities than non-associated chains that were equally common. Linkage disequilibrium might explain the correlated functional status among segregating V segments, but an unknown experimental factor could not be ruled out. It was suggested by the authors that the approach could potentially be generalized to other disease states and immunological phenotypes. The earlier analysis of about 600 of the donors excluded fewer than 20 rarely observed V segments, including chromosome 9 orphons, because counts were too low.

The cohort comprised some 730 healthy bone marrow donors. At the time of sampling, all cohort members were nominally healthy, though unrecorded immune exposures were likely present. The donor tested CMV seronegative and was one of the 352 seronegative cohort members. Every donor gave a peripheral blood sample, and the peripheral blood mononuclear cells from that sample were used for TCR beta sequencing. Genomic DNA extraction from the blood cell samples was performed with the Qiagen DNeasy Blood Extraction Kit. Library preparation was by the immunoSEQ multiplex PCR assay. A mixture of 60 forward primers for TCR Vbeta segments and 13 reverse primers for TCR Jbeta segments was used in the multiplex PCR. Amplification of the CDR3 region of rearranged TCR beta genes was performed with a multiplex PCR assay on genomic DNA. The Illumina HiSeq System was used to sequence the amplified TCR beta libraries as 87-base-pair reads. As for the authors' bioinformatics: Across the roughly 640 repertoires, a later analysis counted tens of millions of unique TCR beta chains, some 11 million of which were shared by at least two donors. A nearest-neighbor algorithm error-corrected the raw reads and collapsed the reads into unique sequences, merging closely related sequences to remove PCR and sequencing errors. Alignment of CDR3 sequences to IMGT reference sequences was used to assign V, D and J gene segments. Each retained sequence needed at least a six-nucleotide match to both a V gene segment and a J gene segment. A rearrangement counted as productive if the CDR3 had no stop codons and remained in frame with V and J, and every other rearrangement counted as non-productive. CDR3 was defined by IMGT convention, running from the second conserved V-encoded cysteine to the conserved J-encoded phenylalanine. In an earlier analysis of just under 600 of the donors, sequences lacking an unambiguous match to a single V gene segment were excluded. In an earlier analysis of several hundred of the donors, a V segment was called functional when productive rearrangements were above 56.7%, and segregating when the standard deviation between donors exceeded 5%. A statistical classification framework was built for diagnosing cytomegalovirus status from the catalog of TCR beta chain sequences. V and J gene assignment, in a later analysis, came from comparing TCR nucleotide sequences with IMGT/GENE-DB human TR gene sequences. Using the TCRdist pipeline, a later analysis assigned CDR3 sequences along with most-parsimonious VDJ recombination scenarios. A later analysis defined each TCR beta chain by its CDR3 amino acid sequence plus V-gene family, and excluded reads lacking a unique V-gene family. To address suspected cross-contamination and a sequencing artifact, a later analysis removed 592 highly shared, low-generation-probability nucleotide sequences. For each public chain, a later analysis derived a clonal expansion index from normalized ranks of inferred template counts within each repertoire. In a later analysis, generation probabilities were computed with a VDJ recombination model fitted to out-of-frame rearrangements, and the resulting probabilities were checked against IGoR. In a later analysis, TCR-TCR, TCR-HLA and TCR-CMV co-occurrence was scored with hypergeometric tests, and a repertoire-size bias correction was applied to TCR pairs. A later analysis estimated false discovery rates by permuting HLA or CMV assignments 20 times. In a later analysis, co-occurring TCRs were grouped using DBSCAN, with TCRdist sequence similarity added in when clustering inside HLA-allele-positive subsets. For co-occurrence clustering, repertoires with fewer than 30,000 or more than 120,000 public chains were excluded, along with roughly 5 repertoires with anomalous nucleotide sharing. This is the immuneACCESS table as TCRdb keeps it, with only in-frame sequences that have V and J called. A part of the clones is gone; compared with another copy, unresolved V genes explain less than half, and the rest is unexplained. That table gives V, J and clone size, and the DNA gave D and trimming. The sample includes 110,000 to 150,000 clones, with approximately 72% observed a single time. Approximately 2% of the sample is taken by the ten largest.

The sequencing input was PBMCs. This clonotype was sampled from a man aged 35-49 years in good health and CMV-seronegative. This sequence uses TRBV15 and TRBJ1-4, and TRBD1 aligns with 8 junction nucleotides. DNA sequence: TGTGCCACCAGCTTGAGGACAGGGTTTAATGAAAAACTGTTTTTT. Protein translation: CATSLRTGFNEKLFF.